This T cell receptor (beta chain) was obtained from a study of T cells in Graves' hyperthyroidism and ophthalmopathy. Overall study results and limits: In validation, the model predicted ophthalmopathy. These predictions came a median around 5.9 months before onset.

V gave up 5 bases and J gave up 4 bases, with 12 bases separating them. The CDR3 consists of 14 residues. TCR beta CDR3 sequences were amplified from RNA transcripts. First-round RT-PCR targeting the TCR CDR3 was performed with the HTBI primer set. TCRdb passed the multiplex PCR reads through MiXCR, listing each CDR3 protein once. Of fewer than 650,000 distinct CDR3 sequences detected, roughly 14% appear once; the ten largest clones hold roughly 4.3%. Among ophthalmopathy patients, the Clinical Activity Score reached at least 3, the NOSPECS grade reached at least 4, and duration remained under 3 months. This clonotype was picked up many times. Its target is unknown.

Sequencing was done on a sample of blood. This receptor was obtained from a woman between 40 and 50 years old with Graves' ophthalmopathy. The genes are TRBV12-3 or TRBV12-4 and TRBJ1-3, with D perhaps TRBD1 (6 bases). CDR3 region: CASSPLTGGNTIYF. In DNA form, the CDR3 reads TGTGCCAGCAGTCCATTAACAGGGGGAAACACCATATATTTT.